This T cell receptor beta chain was observed in a study of blood T cells in healthy people across ages. This clonotype was detected a few times. Its antigen is unknown. Germline CDR1 reads LGHDT; CDR2 reads YNNKEL (reference sequence). V lost 4 bases and J 2 bases, leaving 10 bases between the germline ends. The CDR3 contains 14 residues. Study conclusions and caveats: In the absence of known donor CMV status, changes in expanded clonotypes were possibly confounded. Older age coincided with a roughly linear decline in TCR beta diversity per million T cells.

Caucasian individuals from Russia who were healthy and aged roughly 6 to 90 acted as donors. The use of a sample-barcoded 5' primer and a J-beta primer mix characterized a second PCR of about 7 to 12 cycles. In TCRdb, the 5' RACE reads were re-called with MiXCR into one record per CDR3 protein. The sample has 700,000 to 900,000 distinct CDR3 sequences; 53% are singletons. V gene TRBV3-1 combines with J gene TRBJ2-3; possibly TRBD1 or TRBD2 for D (5 bases each). Specimen: blood. This TCR came from an older man in good health. The CDR3 sequence: CASSRGDLTDTQYF. DNA of the CDR3: TGTGCCAGCAGCCGAGGGGACCTCACAGATACGCAGTATTTT.